This TCR beta chain was sequenced for a study of blood T cell repertoires in COVID-19. In the study overall: Collection of acute and convalescent COVID-19 samples took place in the United States, Italy and Spain. T cells, B-cell-depleted T cells, or PBMCs provided the cDNA or gDNA that served as material.

V lost 2 bases, J lost 0 bases, and 10 bases stayed unmatched. CDR1 and CDR2 (germline): KGHDR, SFDVKD. The CDR3 is 18 amino acids. Seattle patients were enrolled while actively infected and followed longitudinally. Per the original methods: Quantification of nucleated cells was approximated via reference gene primer amplification. TCRdb's table, derived via immunoSEQ multiplex PCR, lists solely in-frame clones and lacks some. V and J calls and clone size follow that table, whereas D and trimming were derived from the DNA. Among 450,000 or so clones listed, nearly 90% were seen once. The sample consisted of peripheral blood. The receptor was derived from a man between 18 and 29 years old with COVID-19, enrolled during active disease. The chain carries TRBV24-1 and TRBJ2-3; 7 nucleotides line up with TRBD2. The CDR3 DNA reads TGTGCCACCAGTGATTCCGGGACTAAAGGCCCTAGCACAGATACGCAGTATTTT. Protein: CATSDSGTKGPSTDTQYF.